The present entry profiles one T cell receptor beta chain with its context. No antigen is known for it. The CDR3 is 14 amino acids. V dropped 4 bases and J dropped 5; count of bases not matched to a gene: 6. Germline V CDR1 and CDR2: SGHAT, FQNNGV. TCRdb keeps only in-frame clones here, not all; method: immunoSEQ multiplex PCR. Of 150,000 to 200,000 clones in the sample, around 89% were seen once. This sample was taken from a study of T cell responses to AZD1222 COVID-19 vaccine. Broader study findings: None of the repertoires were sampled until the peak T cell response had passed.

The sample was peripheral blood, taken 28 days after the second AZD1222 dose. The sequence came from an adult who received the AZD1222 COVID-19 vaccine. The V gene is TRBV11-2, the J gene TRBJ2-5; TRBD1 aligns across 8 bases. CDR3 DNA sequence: TGTGCCAGCAGCTACGGACAGGGAAGGGAGACCCAGTACTTC. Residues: CASSYGQGRETQYF.